This record looks at one TCR beta chain sequence and its context. The sample's time point: pretreatment peripheral blood. Profiled with immunoSEQ multiplex PCR; TCRdb holds only in-frame clones, not every one. The repertoire has over 100,000 clones, approximately 84% of them found once; the top ten carry 3.2%. From germline, CDR1 is SGHDT and CDR2 YYEEEE. Trimming shortened V by 4 bases and J by 1 base, and 14 bases separated the two germline ends. CDR3 length equals 15 residues. This specimen belongs to a study of PD-L1 blockade in urothelial cancer. The chain combines TRBV5-6 with TRBJ1-1, with D hard to call. This clonotype originated in a man aged 50-60 years with urothelial cancer. The source was PBMCs, collected around atezolizumab (anti-PD-L1) treatment. This CDR3 reads CASSGPAYWNTEAFF. CDR3 bases: TGTGCCAGCAGCGGGCCGGCCTATTGGAACACTGAAGCTTTCTTT.